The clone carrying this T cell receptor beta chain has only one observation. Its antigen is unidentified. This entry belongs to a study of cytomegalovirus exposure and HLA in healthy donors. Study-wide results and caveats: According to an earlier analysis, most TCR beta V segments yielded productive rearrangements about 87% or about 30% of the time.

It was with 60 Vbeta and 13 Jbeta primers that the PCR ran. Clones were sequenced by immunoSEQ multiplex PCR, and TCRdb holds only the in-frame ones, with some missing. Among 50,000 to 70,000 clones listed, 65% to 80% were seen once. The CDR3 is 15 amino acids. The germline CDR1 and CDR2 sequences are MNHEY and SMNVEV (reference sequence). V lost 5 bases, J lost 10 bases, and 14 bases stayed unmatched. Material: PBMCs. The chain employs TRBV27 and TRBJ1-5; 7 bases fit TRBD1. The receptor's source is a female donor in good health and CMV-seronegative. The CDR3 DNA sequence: TGTGCCAGCAGTCCGATAGCGACAGGGAGACACCCCCAGCATTTT. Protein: CASSPIATGRHPQHF.